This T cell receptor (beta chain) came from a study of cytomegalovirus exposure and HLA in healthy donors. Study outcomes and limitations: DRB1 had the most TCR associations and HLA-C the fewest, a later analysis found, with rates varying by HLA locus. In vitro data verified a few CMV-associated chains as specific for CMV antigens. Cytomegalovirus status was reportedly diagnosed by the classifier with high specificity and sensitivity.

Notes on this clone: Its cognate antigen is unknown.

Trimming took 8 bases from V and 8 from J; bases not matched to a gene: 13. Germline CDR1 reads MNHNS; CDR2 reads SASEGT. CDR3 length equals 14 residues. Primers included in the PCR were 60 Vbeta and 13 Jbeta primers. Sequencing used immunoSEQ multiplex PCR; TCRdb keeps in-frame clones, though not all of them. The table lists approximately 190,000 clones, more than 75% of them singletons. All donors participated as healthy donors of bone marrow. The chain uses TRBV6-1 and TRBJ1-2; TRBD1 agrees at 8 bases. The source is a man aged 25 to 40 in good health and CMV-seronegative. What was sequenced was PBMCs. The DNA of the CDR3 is TGTGCCAGCCATATTGACAGGGGATTCGGCGGCTACACCTTC. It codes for CASHIDRGFGGYTF.